The text below deals with one T cell receptor beta chain. Its antigen is undetermined. One end of the junction does not line up with germline, which may come from a read error. These data originate in a study of beta chain features in type 1 diabetes. At the level of the study: Examination spanned around 110 million sorted cells from all samples. General study findings and limits: A definitive answer on HLA type influencing TCRB rearrangement was not reached here. When Type 1 diabetes patients were examined, their TCRB CDR3s proved moderately but significantly shorter in all four CD4+ subsets.

Purity exceeded 95% in all sorted populations. Germline V lookup: CDR1 MNHEY, CDR2 SVGAGI. There are 13 residues in the CDR3. Since all of the isolated RNA was reverse transcribed, expressed TCRB transcripts were what got sequenced. TCRdb keeps only in-frame clones here, not all; method: immunoSEQ multiplex PCR. Of over 300,000 clones in the sample, around 7.6% were seen once. The chain recombines TRBV6-5 with TRBJ2-2; D not resolved. The specimen sequenced was central memory CD4+ T cells from blood. The clonotype originates from a woman under 30 in good health. The CDR3 nucleotides are TGTGCCATCAGTGAGACTAACACCGGGGAGCTGTTTTTT. Translation: CAISETNTGELFF.